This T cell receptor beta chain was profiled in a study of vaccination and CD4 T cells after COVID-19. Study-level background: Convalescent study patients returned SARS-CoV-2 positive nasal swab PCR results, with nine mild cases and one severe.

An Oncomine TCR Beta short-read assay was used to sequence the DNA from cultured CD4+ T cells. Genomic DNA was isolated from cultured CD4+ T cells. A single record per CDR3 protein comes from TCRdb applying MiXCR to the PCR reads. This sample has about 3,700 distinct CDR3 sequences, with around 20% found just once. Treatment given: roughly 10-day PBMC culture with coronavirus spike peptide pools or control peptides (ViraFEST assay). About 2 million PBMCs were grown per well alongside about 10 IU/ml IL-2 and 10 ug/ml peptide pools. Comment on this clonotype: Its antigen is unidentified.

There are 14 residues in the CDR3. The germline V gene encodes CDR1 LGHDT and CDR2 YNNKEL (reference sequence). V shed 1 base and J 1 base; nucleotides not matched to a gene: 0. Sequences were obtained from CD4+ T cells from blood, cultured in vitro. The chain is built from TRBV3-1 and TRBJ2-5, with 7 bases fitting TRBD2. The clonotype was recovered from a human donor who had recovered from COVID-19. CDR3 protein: CASSQASGQETQYF. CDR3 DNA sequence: TGTGCCAGCAGCCAAGCTAGCGGCCAAGAGACCCAGTACTTC.